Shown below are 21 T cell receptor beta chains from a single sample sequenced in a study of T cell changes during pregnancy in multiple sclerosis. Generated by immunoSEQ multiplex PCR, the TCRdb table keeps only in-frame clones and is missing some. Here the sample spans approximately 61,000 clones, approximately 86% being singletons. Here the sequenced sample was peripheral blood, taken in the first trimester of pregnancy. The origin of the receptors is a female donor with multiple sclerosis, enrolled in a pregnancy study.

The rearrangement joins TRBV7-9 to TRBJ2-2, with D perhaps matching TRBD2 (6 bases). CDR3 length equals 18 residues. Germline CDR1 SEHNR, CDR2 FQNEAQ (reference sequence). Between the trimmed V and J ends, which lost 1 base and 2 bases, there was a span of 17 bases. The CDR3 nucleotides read TGTGCCAGCAGCTTAGAACCCCGGCTAGCGCTTAACACCGGGGAGCTGTTTTTT. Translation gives CASSLEPRLALNTGELFF.

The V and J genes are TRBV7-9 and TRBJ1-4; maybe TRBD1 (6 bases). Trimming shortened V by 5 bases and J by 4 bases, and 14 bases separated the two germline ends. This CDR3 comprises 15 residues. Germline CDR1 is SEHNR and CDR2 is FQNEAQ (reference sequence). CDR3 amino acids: CASSIGQYLNEKLFF. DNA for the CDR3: TGTGCCAGCAGCATTGGACAGTACCTTAATGAAAAACTGTTTTTT.

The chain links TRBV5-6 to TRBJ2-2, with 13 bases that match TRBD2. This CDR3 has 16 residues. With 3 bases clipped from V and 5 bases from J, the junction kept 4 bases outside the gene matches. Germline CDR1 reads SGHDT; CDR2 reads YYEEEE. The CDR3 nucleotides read TGTGCCAGCAGCTCACCGGGACTAGCGGGGACCGGGGAGCTGTTTTTT. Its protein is CASSSPGLAGTGELFF.

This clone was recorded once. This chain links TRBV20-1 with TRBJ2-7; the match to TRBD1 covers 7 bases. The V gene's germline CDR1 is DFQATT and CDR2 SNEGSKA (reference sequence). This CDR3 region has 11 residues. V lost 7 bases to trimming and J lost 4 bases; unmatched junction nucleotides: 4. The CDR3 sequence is CSVKDRYEQYF. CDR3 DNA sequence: TGCAGTGTAAAGGACAGGTACGAGCAGTACTTC.

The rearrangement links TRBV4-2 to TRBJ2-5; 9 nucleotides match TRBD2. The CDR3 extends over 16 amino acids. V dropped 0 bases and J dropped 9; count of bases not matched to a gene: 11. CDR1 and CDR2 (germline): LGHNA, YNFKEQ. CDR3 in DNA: TGTGCCAGCAGCCAAGATTCGACTAGCGGCCGGGGGGCCCAGTACTTC. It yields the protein CASSQDSTSGRGAQYF.

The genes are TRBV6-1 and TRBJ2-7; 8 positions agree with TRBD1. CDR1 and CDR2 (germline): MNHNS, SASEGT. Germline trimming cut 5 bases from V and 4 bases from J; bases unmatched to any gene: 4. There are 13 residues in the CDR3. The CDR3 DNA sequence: TGTGCCAGCAGTCAGGGGGCTGGGTACGAGCAGTACTTC. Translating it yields CASSQGAGYEQYF.

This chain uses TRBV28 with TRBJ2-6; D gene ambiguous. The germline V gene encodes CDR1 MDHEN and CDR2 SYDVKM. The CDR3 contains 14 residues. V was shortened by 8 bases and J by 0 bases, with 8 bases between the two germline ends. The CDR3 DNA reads TGTGCCAGCTTAAAGAGCTCTGGGGCCAACGTCCTGACTTTC. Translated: CASLKSSGANVLTF.

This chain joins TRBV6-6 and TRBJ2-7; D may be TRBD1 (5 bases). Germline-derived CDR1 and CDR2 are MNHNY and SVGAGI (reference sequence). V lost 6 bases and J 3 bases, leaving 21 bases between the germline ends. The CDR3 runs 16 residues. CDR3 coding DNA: TGTGCCAGCAGCCTACCCCCCCACCAGGGATACTACGAGCAGTACTTC. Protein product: CASSLPPHQGYYEQYF.

CDR3 in amino acids: CASSWHRDGTDYGYTF. CDR3 nucleotides: TGCGCCAGCAGCTGGCACAGGGATGGGACGGATTATGGCTACACCTTC. This chain connects TRBV5-1 to TRBJ1-2; D is perhaps TRBD1 (6 bases). The CDR3 runs 16 residues. In germline, CDR1 is SGHRS, CDR2 YFSETQ. Trimming shortened V by 3 bases and J by 5 bases, and 20 bases separated the two germline ends.

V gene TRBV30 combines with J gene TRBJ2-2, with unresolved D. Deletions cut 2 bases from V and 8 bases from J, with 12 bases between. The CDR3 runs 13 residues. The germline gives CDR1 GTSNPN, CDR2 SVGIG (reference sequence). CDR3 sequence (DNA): TGTGCCTGGAGTAATGGTGCGGCAGGGGAGCTGTTTTTT. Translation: CAWSNGAAGELFF.

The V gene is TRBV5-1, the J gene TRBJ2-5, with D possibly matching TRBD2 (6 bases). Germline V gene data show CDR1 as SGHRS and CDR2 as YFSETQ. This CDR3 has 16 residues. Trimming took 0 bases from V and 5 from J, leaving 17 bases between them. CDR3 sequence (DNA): TGCGCCAGCAGCTTGGTCGGGAGCCCCCTCGGGGAGACCCAGTACTTC. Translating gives CASSLVGSPLGETQYF.

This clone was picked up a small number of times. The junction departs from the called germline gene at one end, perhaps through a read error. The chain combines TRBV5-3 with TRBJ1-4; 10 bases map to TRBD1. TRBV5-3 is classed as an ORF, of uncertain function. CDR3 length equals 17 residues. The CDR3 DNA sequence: TGTGCCAGAAGGTTGGGGACAGGGGACAAACGTAATGAAAAACTGTTTTTT. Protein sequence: CARRLGTGDKRNEKLFF.

CDR3 loop: CASSLNRGIPGLATYEQYF. CDR3 nucleotide sequence: TGTGCCAGCAGCTTAAATCGGGGGATTCCGGGACTAGCAACCTACGAGCAGTACTTC. The chain uses TRBV11-2 and TRBJ2-7, with 9 bases matching TRBD2. CDR3 size: 19 residues. Germline V CDR1 and CDR2: SGHAT, FQNNGV. V was pared by 2 bases and J by 2 bases, with 16 bases of the junction left unmatched.

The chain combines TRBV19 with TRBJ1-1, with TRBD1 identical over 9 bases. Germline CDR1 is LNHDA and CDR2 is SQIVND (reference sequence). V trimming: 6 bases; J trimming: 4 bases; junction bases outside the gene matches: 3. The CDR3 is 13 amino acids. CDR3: CASRWDRATEAFF. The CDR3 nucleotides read TGTGCCAGTAGATGGGACAGGGCCACTGAAGCTTTCTTT.

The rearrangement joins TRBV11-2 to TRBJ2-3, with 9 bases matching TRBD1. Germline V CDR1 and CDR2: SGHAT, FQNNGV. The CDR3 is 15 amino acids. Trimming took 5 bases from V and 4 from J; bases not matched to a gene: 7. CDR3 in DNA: TGTGCCAGCAGCACTTACAGGGGGCCTGCAGATACGCAGTATTTT. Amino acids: CASSTYRGPADTQYF.

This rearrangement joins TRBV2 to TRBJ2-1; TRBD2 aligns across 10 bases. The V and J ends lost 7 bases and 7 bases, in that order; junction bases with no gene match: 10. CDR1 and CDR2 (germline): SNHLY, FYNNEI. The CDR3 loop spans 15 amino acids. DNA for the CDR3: TGTGCCAGCACTCTACTAGCGGGAATGGTTAATGAGCAGTTCTTC. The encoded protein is CASTLLAGMVNEQFF.

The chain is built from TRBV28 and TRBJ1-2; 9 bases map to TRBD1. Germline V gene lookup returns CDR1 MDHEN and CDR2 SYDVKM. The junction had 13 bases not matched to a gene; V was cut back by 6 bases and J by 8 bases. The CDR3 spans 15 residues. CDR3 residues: CASRRQQGALEGYTF. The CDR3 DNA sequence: TGTGCCAGCAGAAGACAACAGGGGGCTCTAGAGGGCTACACCTTC.

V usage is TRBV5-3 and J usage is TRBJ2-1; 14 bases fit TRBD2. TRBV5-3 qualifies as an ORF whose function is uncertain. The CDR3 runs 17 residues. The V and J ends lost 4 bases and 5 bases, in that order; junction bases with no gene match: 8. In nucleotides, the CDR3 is TGTGCCAGAAGCCAGGGACTAGCGGGAGATCGGGACAATGAGCAGTTCTTC. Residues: CARSQGLAGDRDNEQFF.

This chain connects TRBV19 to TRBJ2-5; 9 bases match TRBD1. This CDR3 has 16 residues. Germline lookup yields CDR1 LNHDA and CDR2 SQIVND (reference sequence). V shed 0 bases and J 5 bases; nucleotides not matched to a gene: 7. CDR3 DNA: TGTGCCAGTAGTATAGAGAACAGGGGGCTCGGGGAGACCCAGTACTTC. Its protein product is CASSIENRGLGETQYF. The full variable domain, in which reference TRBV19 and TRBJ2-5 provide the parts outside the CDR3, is DGGITQSPKYLFRKEGQNVTLSCEQNLNHDAMYWYRQDPGQGLRLIYYSQIVNDFQKGDIAEGYSVSREKKESFPLTVTSAQKNPTAFYLCASSIENRGLGETQYFGPGTRLLVL.

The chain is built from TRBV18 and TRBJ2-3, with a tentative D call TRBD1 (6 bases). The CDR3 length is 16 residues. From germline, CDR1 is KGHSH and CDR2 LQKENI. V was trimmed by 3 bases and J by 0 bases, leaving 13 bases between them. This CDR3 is CASSPSGTPSTDTQYF. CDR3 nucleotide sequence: TGTGCCAGCTCACCCTCCGGGACACCTAGCACAGATACGCAGTATTTT.

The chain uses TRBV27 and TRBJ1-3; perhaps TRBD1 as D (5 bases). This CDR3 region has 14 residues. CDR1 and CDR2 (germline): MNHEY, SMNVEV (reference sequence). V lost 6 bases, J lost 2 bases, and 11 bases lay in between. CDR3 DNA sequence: TGTGCCAGCAGGGGGGGAGGGACTGGAAACACCATATATTTT. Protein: CASRGGGTGNTIYF.